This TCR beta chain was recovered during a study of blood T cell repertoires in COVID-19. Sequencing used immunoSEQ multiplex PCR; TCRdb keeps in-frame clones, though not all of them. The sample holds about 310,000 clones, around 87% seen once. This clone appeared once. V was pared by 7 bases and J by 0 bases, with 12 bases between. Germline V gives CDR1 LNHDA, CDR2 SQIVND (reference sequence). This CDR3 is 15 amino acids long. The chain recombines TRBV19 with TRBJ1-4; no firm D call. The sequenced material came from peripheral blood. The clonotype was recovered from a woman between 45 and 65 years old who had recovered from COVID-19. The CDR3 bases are TGTGCCAGTACCCCCCGACGGGCAACTAATGAAAAACTGTTTTTT. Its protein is CASTPRRATNEKLFF.